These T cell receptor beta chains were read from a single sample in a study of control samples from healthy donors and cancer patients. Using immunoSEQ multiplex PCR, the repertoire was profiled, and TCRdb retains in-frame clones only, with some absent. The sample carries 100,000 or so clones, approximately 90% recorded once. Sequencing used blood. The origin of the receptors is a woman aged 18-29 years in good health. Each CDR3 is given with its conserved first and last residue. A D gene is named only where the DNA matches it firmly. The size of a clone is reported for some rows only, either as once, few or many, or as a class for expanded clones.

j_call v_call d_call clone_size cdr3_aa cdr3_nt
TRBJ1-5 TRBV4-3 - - CASSQDSGTHLNQPQHF TGCGCCAGCAGCCAAGATTCCGGGACACATCTAAATCAGCCCCAGCATTTT
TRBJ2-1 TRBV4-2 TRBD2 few CASSLSGTSSYNEQFF TGTGCCAGCAGCTTATCCGGGACTAGCTCCTACAATGAGCAGTTCTTC
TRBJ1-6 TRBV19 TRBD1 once CASSTLPGTVSSPLHF TGTGCCAGTAGTACCCTGCCCGGGACAGTCTCCTCACCCCTCCACTTT
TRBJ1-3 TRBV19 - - CASSIGAQGLSSGNTIYF TGTGCCAGTAGTATTGGTGCGCAGGGCCTCAGCTCTGGAAACACCATATATTTT
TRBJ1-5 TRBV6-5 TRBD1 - CASRDRFNQPQHF TGTGCCAGCAGGGACAGGTTTAATCAGCCCCAGCATTTT
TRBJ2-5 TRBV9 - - CASSAHLRGWSQETQYF TGTGCCAGCAGCGCCCACCTTAGGGGCTGGAGTCAAGAGACCCAGTACTTC
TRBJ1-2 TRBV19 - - CASTTTANYGYTF TGTGCCAGTACCACGACAGCCAACTATGGCTACACCTTC
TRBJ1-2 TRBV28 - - CASTIRNVYGYTF TGTGCCAGCACCATTAGAAATGTATACGGCTACACCTTC
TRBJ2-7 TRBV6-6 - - CASSPQLGGYEQYF TGTGCCAGCAGCCCCCAATTAGGCGGGTACGAGCAGTACTTC
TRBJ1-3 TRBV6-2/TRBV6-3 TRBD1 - CASSYPGQGYGNTIYF TGTGCCAGCAGTTACCCGGGACAGGGGTATGGAAACACCATATATTTT
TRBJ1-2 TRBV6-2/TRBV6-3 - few CASSYAARRDGYTF TGTGCCAGCAGTTACGCGGCAAGACGGGATGGCTACACCTTC
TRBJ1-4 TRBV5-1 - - CASSLQTDSEKLFF TGCGCCAGCAGCTTACAGACGGATTCGGAAAAACTGTTTTTT
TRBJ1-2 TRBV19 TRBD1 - CASSIWAGTGRSYGYTF TGTGCCAGTAGTATCTGGGCCGGGACAGGGAGATCCTATGGCTACACCTTC
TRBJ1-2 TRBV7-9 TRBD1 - CASSLDYRLDREVGYTF TGTGCCAGCAGCTTAGATTATCGTTTGGACAGGGAGGTTGGCTACACCTTC
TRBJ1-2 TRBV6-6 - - CAIPQRPGIGYTF TGTGCCATCCCCCAACGGCCAGGGATCGGCTACACCTTC
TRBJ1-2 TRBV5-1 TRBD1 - CASRIAGTGGTYGYTF TGCGCCAGCAGAATCGCCGGGACAGGGGGCACATATGGCTACACCTTC
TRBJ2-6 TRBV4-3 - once CASSQDFGTGANVLTF TGCGCCAGCAGCCAAGATTTCGGGACTGGGGCCAACGTCCTGACTTTC
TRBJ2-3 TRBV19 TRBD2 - CASSIVRGGIDTQYF TGTGCCAGTAGTATAGTGCGGGGGGGCATAGATACGCAGTATTTT
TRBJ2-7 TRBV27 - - CASSNTLLTYEQYF TGTGCCAGCAGCAACACCTTGCTAACCTACGAGCAGTACTTC
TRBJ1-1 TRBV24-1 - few CATRTQITGVRNTEAFF TGTGCCACCAGAACTCAAATAACAGGTGTCCGGAACACTGAAGCTTTCTTT
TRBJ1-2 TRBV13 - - CASSHIKYRQPNYGYTF TGTGCCAGCAGCCATATAAAATACAGGCAGCCAAACTATGGCTACACCTTC
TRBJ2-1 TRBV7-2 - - CASTSSGDSYNEQFF TGTGCCAGCACCTCTTCGGGAGACTCCTACAATGAGCAGTTCTTC
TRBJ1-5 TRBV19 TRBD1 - CASGTVGGNQPQHF TGTGCCAGTGGGACAGTTGGTGGCAATCAGCCCCAGCATTTT
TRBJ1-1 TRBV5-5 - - CASSQVREIMNTEAFF TGTGCCAGCAGCCAGGTCCGGGAGATAATGAACACTGAAGCTTTCTTT
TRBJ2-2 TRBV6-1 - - CASSDLKSFGLNTGELFF TGTGCCAGCAGTGACCTGAAGAGTTTTGGGCTGAACACCGGGGAGCTGTTTTTT
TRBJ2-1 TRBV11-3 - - CASSDRDGNFNEQFF TGTGCCAGCAGCGACCGGGATGGGAACTTCAATGAGCAGTTCTTC
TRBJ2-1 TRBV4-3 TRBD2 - CASSQSRLREVKFF TGCGCCAGCAGCCAAAGCCGCCTGCGGGAGGTAAAGTTCTTC
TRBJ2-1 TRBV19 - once CASSQDSRGSYNEQFF TGTGCCAGTAGCCAGGACTCGCGGGGCTCCTACAATGAGCAGTTCTTC
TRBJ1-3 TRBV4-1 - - CASSQESTGQGNTIYF TGCGCCAGCAGCCAAGAAAGTACGGGCCAAGGAAACACCATATATTTT
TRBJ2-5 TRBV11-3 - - CASSSRRYRALQTQYF TGTGCCAGCAGCTCTCGACGGTACAGGGCCCTACAGACCCAGTACTTC
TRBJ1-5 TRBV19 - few CASRSRCYSNQPQHF TGTGCCAGTAGATCCCGTTGTTATAGCAATCAGCCCCAGCATTTT
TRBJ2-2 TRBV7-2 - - CASSPVVKNTGELFF TGTGCCAGCAGCCCGGTGGTAAAGAACACCGGGGAGCTGTTTTTT
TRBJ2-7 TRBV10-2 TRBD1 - CASRQGTGGLYEQYF TGCGCCAGCAGGCAAGGGACAGGGGGCTTATACGAGCAGTACTTC
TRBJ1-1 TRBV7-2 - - CASSLDGGDNTEAFF TGTGCCAGCAGCTTAGATGGGGGCGATAACACTGAAGCTTTCTTT
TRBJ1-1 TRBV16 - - CASSLEGLRGGAEAFF TGTGCCAGCAGCCTTGAGGGACTGAGGGGTGGCGCTGAAGCTTTCTTT
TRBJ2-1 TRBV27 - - CASSCPGPFGNEQFF TGTGCCAGCAGTTGCCCTGGGCCTTTCGGGAATGAGCAGTTCTTC
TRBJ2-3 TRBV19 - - CASSGSPGTDTQYF TGTGCCAGTAGTGGCTCCCCTGGGACAGATACGCAGTATTTT
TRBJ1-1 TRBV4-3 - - CASSQEAQGNTEAFF TGCGCCAGCAGCCAAGAGGCCCAGGGAAACACTGAAGCTTTCTTT
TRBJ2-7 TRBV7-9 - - CASNFGETYEQYF TGTGCCAGCAATTTCGGGGAAACCTACGAGCAGTACTTC
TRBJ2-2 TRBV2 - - CASTGGKNTGELFF TGTGCCAGCACAGGAGGAAAGAACACCGGGGAGCTGTTTTTT
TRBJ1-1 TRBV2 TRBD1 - CASGWTGLNTEAFF TGTGCCAGCGGTTGGACAGGACTGAACACTGAAGCTTTCTTT
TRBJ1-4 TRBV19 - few CASSTGVATNEKLFF TGTGCCAGTAGTACAGGTGTCGCAACTAATGAAAAACTGTTTTTT
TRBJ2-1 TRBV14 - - CASSSVNWLNEQFF TGTGCCAGCAGCTCGGTAAATTGGTTAAATGAGCAGTTCTTC
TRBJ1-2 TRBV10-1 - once CASSESNREHGYTF TGCGCCAGCAGTGAGTCGAACAGGGAACATGGCTACACCTTC
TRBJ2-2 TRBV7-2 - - CASSFHQNTGELFF TGTGCCAGCAGCTTCCATCAGAACACCGGGGAGCTGTTTTTT
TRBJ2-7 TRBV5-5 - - CASSWGWDFSYEQYF TGTGCCAGCAGCTGGGGTTGGGACTTCTCCTACGAGCAGTACTTC
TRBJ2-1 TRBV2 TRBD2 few CASSGTSGRVDDEQFF TGTGCCAGCAGTGGGACTAGCGGGAGGGTCGACGATGAGCAGTTCTTC
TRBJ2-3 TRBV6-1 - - CASSEATVDTQYF TGTGCCAGCAGTGAAGCAACAGTGGATACGCAGTATTTT
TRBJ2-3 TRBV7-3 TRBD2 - CASSLIGRAVTDTQYF TGTGCCAGCAGCTTAATCGGGAGGGCCGTTACAGATACGCAGTATTTT
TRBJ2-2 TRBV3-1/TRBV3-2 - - CASSQEGRVTGELFF TGTGCCAGCAGCCAAGAAGGCCGGGTCACCGGGGAGCTGTTTTTT
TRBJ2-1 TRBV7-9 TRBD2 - CASSPLGGGAINEQFF TGTGCCAGCAGCCCTTTGGGCGGGGGGGCGATTAATGAGCAGTTCTTC